The 8 T cell receptor beta chains in this list originate from one sample, sequenced in a study of shared clonotypes between healthy human individuals. CD45RO-negative cells were positively selected for CCR7, leaving out terminally differentiated effector memory CD45RA+ cells. Clones were read by immunoSEQ multiplex PCR, and TCRdb kept only the in-frame ones, dropping some. Seen here are about 2.1 million clones, around 93% observed once, and the top ten hold under 2%. Specimen: naive CD8+ T cells from PBMCs. These TCRs come from a man younger than 30 in good health. Some clones in this sample may be carry-over from other donors' samples.

This clone was counted a single time. The J gene is TRBJ1-1, the V gene TRBV5-4, with unresolved D. This CDR3 has 15 residues. The V end was cut by 4 bases, the J end by 0 bases, with 13 bases between. CDR1 and CDR2 from the germline V gene are SGHNT and YYREEE (reference sequence). CDR3 residues: CASSPPGVMNTEAFF. The CDR3 bases are TGTGCCAGCAGCCCCCCCGGCGTAATGAACACTGAAGCTTTCTTT.

The J gene is TRBJ2-1, the V gene TRBV7-3; 8 nucleotides line up with TRBD1. Germline V gene data show CDR1 as SGHTA and CDR2 as FQGTGA. This CDR3 contains 14 residues. V trimming: 4 bases; J trimming: 4 bases; junction bases outside the gene matches: 3. The CDR3 sequence is CASSYRDRYNEQFF. As DNA, the CDR3 is TGTGCCAGCAGCTACAGGGACAGGTACAATGAGCAGTTCTTC.

The V gene is TRBV28, the J gene TRBJ2-5, with D unresolved. Germline CDR1 MDHEN, CDR2 SYDVKM. Trimming pared 3 bases from V and 4 bases from J, leaving 12 bases between. The CDR3 extends over 14 amino acids. Here the CDR3 reads CASSLHSPGETQYF. The CDR3 nucleotides are TGTGCCAGCAGTTTGCACAGTCCGGGAGAGACCCAGTACTTC.

The CDR3 is CASSFGSSSYEQYF. As DNA, the CDR3 is TGTGCCAGCAGCTTTGGGTCCAGCTCCTACGAGCAGTACTTC. V usage is TRBV7-6 and J usage is TRBJ2-7; D is ambiguous. The CDR3 loop spans 14 amino acids. CDR1 SGHVS and CDR2 FNYEAQ come from the germline V gene. V lost 3 bases and J lost 0, with 9 bases in between. Together with reference TRBV7-6 and TRBJ2-7, the CDR3 gives the full variable domain: GAGVSQSPRYKVTKRGQDVALRCDPISGHVSLYWYRQALGQGPEFLTYFNYEAQQDKSGLPNDRFSAERPEGSISTLTIQRTEQRDSAMYRCASSFGSSSYEQYFGPGTRLTVT.

The rearrangement uses TRBV28 and TRBJ2-2; D is ambiguous. Germline V gene sequence: CDR1 MDHEN, CDR2 SYDVKM. The CDR3 contains 13 residues. V lost 4 bases, J lost 3 bases, and 6 bases lay in between. CDR3 in DNA: TGTGCCAGCAGTTCGGTCTACACCGGGGAGCTGTTTTTT. Amino acid sequence: CASSSVYTGELFF. The full variable domain, with the rest looked up from reference TRBV28 and TRBJ2-2, is DVKVTQSSRYLVKRTGEKVFLECVQDMDHENMFWYRQDPGLGLRLIYFSYDVKMKEKGDIPEGYSVSREKKERFSLILESASTNQTSMYLCASSSVYTGELFFGEGSRLTVL.

The chain employs TRBV11-2 and TRBJ2-7; D not resolved. The V and J ends lost 0 bases and 6 bases respectively, with 6 bases between them. From germline, CDR1 is SGHAT and CDR2 FQNNGV. This CDR3 is 12 amino acids long. CDR3 in DNA: TGTGCCAGCAGCTTAGACCCTTCCGAGCAGTACTTC. This encodes CASSLDPSEQYF.

This chain joins TRBV2 and TRBJ1-4; the D gene is possibly TRBD1 (5 bases). From germline, CDR1 is SNHLY and CDR2 FYNNEI. Trimming removed 11 bases at V and 0 bases at J, with 13 bases between. CDR3 size: 14 residues. The CDR3, as DNA: TGTGCCGCCCAGCGGGGCTCAACTAATGAAAAACTGTTTTTT. This sequence encodes CAAQRGSTNEKLFF.

This sequence joins TRBV4-2 and TRBJ1-5; 7 bases are a match to TRBD1. The V gene's germline CDR1 is LGHNA and CDR2 YNFKEQ. J lost 6 bases, V lost 3 bases, and 8 bases had no gene match. CDR3 length equals 15 residues. CDR3 nucleotide sequence: TGTGCCAGCAGCCAGGCCCGACAGGGCCCTCAGCCCCAGCATTTT. It yields the protein CASSQARQGPQPQHF.